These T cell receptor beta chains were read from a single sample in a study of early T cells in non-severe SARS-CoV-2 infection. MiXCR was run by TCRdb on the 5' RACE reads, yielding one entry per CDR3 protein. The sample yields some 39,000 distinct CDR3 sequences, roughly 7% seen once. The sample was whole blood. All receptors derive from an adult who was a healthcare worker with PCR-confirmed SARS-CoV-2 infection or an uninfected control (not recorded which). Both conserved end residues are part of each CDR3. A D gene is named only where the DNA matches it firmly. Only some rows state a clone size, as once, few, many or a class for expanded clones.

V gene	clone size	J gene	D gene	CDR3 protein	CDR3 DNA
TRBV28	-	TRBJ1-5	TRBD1	CASRGGTGGQPQHF	TGTGCCAGCAGGGGGGGGACAGGCGGACAGCCCCAGCATTTT
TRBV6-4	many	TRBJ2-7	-	CASSDTSVYEQYF	TGTGCCAGCAGTGACACATCAGTCTACGAGCAGTACTTC
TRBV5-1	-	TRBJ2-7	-	CASSSMGDTAYEQYF	TGCGCCAGCAGCTCCATGGGGGACACGGCCTACGAGCAGTACTTC
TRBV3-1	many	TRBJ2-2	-	CASSQGVLKAGELFF	TGTGCCAGCAGCCAAGGGGTCCTCAAGGCCGGGGAGCTGTTTTTT
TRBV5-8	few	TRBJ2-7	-	CASSHVSDRYYEQYF	TGTGCCAGCAGCCATGTATCGGACAGATACTACGAGCAGTACTTC
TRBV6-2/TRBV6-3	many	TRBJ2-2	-	CASSYLGAGTGELFF	TGTGCCAGCAGTTACCTGGGGGCCGGCACCGGGGAGCTGTTTTTT
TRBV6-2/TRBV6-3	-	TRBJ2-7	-	CASSLLAFSYEQYF	TGTGCCAGCAGCTTACTAGCCTTTTCCTACGAGCAGTACTTC
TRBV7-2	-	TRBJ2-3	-	CASSPDGFLTDTQYF	TGTGCCAGCAGCCCTGACGGGTTCCTCACAGATACGCAGTATTTT
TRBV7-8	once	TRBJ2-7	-	CASSPWTEQSYEQYF	TGTGCCAGCAGCCCATGGACAGAGCAATCCTACGAGCAGTACTTC
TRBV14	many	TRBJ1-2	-	CASSPDWNYGYTF	TGTGCCAGCAGCCCAGACTGGAACTATGGCTACACCTTC
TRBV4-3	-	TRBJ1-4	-	CASSQDKEGEREKLFF	TGCGCCAGCAGCCAAGATAAGGAGGGCGAAAGAGAAAAACTGTTTTTT
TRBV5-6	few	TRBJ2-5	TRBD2	CASSFNLAGGRETQYF	TGTGCCAGCAGCTTTAATCTAGCGGGGGGGCGAGAGACCCAGTACTTC
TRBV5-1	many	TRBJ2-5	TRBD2	CASSPNSGGEETQYF	TGCGCCAGCAGCCCTAATAGCGGGGGGGAAGAGACCCAGTACTTC
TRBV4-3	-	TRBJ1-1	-	CASSQVGQLTEAFF	TGCGCCAGCAGCCAAGTGGGCCAGCTCACTGAAGCTTTCTTT
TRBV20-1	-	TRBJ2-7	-	CSARHGSLLHEQYF	TGCAGTGCCCGGCACGGGTCCCTTCTTCACGAGCAGTACTTC
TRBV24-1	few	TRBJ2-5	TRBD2	CATSDLTRSGVETQYF	TGTGCCACCAGTGATTTGACCCGAAGCGGGGTGGAGACCCAGTACTTC
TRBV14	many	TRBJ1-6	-	CASSPLLNSPLHF	TGTGCCAGCAGCCCGCTTCTCAATTCACCCCTCCACTTT
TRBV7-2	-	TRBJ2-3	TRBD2	CATFLGGGVTDTQYF	TGTGCCACCTTTCTGGGCGGGGGGGTCACAGATACGCAGTATTTT
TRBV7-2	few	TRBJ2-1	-	CASSLGTWGINEQFF	TGTGCCAGCAGCTTAGGGACATGGGGCATAAATGAGCAGTTCTTC
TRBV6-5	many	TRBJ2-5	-	CASSWLGETQYF	TGTGCCAGCAGTTGGTTGGGGGAGACCCAGTACTTC
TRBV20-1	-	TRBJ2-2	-	CSASSRPGRPGELFF	TGCAGTGCTAGTAGCCGTCCAGGGAGGCCCGGGGAGCTGTTTTTT
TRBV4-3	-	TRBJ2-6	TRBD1	CASSQDWMMRGRLGANVLTF	TGCGCCAGCAGCCAAGATTGGATGATGAGGGGGCGCCTTGGGGCCAACGTCCTGACTTTC
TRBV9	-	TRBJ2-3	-	CASSRGPSTDTQYF	TGTGCCAGCAGTCGGGGTCCTAGCACAGATACGCAGTATTTT